The 9 T cell receptor beta chains given below trace back to one sample, sequenced in a study of CD8+CD57+ T cells in acquired aplastic anemia. By flow cytometry, patients selected for sequencing had shown an expansion of CD8+CD57+ cells. TCR beta VDJ and CDR3 profiles were obtained from a genomic DNA template. TCRdb re-called the reads with MiXCR, one entry per CDR3 protein. The repertoire includes roughly 200,000 distinct CDR3 sequences, less than 65% of them detected once, and approximately 40% sits in the top ten. Sequencing used sorted CD4+, CD8+, or CD8+CD57+ T cells (not recorded which) from PBMCs. These receptors were taken from a human donor with aplastic anemia.

This chain links TRBV5-4 with TRBJ2-2; D unresolved. CDR1 and CDR2 from the germline V gene are SGHNT and YYREEE (reference sequence). The CDR3 covers 14 residues. V lost 3 bases and J lost 1, with 7 bases in between. DNA of the CDR3: TGTGCCAGCAGCTCCTACAGGAACACCGGGGAGCTGTTTTTT. Residues: CASSSYRNTGELFF.

This clonotype was detected once. The V and J genes are TRBV20-1 and TRBJ2-5; the D gene is possibly TRBD1 (6 bases). Germline CDR1 DFQATT, CDR2 SNEGSKA (reference sequence). The CDR3 loop spans 15 amino acids. Trimming removed 1 base from V and 2 bases from J, with 14 bases in between. CDR3 amino acids: CSARGGQGFQETQYF. CDR3 sequence (DNA): TGCAGTGCTAGAGGGGGGCAAGGGTTTCAAGAGACCCAGTACTTC.

The J gene is TRBJ1-4, the V gene TRBV7-9; TRBD1 agrees at 7 bases. This CDR3 is built from 15 residues. Germline V CDR1 and CDR2: SEHNR, FQNEAQ (reference sequence). J lost 7 bases, V lost 5 bases, and 10 bases had no gene match. The CDR3 region is CASSPFPGGLEKLFF. CDR3 DNA: TGTGCCAGCAGCCCCTTTCCAGGGGGACTTGAAAAACTGTTTTTT.

This clonotype has a handful of counts. The rearrangement uses TRBV6-6 and TRBJ2-7, with D possibly being TRBD2 (6 bases). The CDR3 has 15 amino acids. CDR1 is MNHNY and CDR2 is SVGAGI in the germline V gene (reference sequence). Between the trimmed V and J ends, which lost 2 bases and 3 bases, there was a span of 14 bases. CDR3 coding DNA: TGTGCCAGCAGTTACCAAAACCTGGAGGGCTACGAGCAGTACTTC. This sequence encodes CASSYQNLEGYEQYF.

The V and J genes are TRBV10-3 and TRBJ1-2; 10 bases are shared with TRBD1. Germline V gene lookup returns CDR1 ENHRY and CDR2 SYGVKD. The CDR3 is made up of 12 amino acids. Trimming removed 10 bases from V and 7 bases from J; junction bases left unmatched: 6. CDR3 nucleotides: TGTGCCACCGAGACAGGGGGCCGTGGCTACACCTTC. It codes for CATETGGRGYTF.

This clonotype was seen repeatedly, ten times or more. The chain recombines TRBV2 with TRBJ1-2, with D perhaps TRBD1 (6 bases). V shed 6 bases and J shed 5 bases, with 22 bases lying between them. CDR3 length: 16 residues. The germline V gene encodes CDR1 SNHLY and CDR2 FYNNEI. The DNA for the CDR3 is TGTGCCAGCAGCGGGGGAAACAGGGCGGTAGGGTATGGCTACACCTTC. Protein: CASSGGNRAVGYGYTF.

This clonotype was found once. The rearrangement joins TRBV5-8 to TRBJ2-7; D is perhaps TRBD1 (5 bases). Per the germline V gene, CDR1 is SGHTS and CDR2 is YDEGEE. The V and J ends lost 1 base and 0 bases respectively, with 17 bases between them. This CDR3 contains 17 residues. The CDR3 region has the DNA TGTGCCAGCAGCTTGAGTCTCGGCCAGGGTAGCTCCTACGAGCAGTACTTC. It specifies CASSLSLGQGSSYEQYF.

The table lists this clonotype with many counts. The chain links TRBV25-1 to TRBJ2-7, with D perhaps matching TRBD1 or TRBD2 (7 bases each). The CDR3 extends over 19 amino acids. Trimming stripped 6 bases from V and 1 base from J, with 28 bases between. Germline V gene lookup returns CDR1 MGHDK and CDR2 SYGVNS. In DNA form, the CDR3 reads TGTGCCAGCAGGAAGATTTATGGGAGGGGGCGTCCGTATTCCTACGAGCAGTACTTC. This translates into CASRKIYGRGRPYSYEQYF.

Notes on this clonotype: The final CDR3 position lacks the conserved phenylalanine or tryptophan, pointing to a likely read error. This CDR3 is CSARLAGGENEQYL. DNA of the CDR3: TGCAGTGCGAGACTAGCGGGAGGTGAAAACGAGCAGTACCTC. The rearrangement links TRBV20-1 to TRBJ2-7; 13 nucleotides match TRBD2. The CDR3 totals 14 residues. The germline V gene encodes CDR1 DFQATT and CDR2 SNEGSKA (reference sequence). The V and J ends lost 6 bases and 5 bases, in that order; junction bases with no gene match: 7.